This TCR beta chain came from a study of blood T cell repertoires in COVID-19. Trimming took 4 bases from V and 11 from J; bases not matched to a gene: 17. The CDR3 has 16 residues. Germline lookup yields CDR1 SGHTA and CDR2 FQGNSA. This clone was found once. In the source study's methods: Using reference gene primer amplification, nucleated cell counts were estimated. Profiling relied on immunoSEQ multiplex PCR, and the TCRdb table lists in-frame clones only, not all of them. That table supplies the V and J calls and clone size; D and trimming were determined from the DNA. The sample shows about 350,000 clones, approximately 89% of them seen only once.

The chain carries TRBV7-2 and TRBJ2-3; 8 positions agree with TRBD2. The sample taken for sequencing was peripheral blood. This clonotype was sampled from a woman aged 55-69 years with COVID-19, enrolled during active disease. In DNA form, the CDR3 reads TGTGCCAGCAGCTCGCCCCCAGCGGGGGCCTCCCTCCGGCAGTATTTT. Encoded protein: CASSSPPAGASLRQYF. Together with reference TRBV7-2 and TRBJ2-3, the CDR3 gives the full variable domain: GAGVSQSPSNKVTEKGKDVELRCDPISGHTALYWYRQSLGQGLEFLIYFQGNSAPDKSGLPSDRFSAERTGGSVSTLTIQRTQQEDSAVYLCASSSPPAGASLRQYFGPGTRLTVL.